Listed below are T cell receptor beta chains from one sample, sequenced in a study of cytomegalovirus exposure and HLA in healthy donors. The data were produced by immunoSEQ multiplex PCR, yet TCRdb's version contains in-frame clones alone and is incomplete. The sample shows about 210,000 clones, 81% of them seen only once. Material for sequencing was PBMCs. Receptors were obtained from a middle-aged man in good health and CMV-seropositive. Both conserved end residues are part of each CDR3. D genes are given only for firm matches. Clone size appears in some rows only: once, few, many, or a class for an expanded clone.

clone_size,j_call,d_call,v_call,cdr3_nt,cdr3_aa
.,TRBJ1-2,TRBD1,TRBV5-6,TGTGCCAGCAGCGAAGACAGGGGCCTATATGGCTACACCTTC,CASSEDRGLYGYTF
.,TRBJ2-6,TRBD1,TRBV27,TGTGCCAGCACCAAGACCCGGGACAGAGGCTCTTTTCGATCTGGGGCCAACGTCCTGACTTTC,CASTKTRDRGSFRSGANVLTF
.,TRBJ2-1,TRBD2,TRBV4-1,TGCGCCAGCAGCCAAGTCGGGACTAGCATGGACAATGAGCAGTTCTTC,CASSQVGTSMDNEQFF
.,TRBJ1-5,.,TRBV10-1,TGCGCCAGCAGTGAGGGGGACTCCTTACGGGCCAATCAGCCCCAGCATTTT,CASSEGDSLRANQPQHF
once,TRBJ2-5,.,TRBV27,TGTGCCAGCAGTTTAACGGCCCAGTACTTC,CASSLTAQYF
.,TRBJ2-7,TRBD1,TRBV25-1,TGTGCCAGCAGTGAATCGACAGGGGCCGCTGACGAGCAGTACTTC,CASSESTGAADEQYF
.,TRBJ2-2,TRBD1,TRBV5-1,TGCGCCAGCAGCTTGAGGGGGACAGAGAACACCGGGGAGCTGTTTTTT,CASSLRGTENTGELFF
.,TRBJ2-7,TRBD2,TRBV5-4,TGCGCCAGCAGCCAAGCCCAAGCGGGAGGCCACTCCTACGAGCAGTACTTC,CASSQAQAGGHSYEQYF
.,TRBJ2-7,TRBD2,TRBV5-1,TGCGCCAGCAGCCCCCGGGGGACTAGCGGGGGGTACGAGCAGTACTTC,CASSPRGTSGGYEQYF
.,TRBJ1-6,TRBD1,TRBV5-1,TGCGCCAGCCGACAGGGAGATAATTCACCCCTCCACTTT,CASRQGDNSPLHF
.,TRBJ2-7,TRBD1,TRBV7-9,TGTGCCAGCAGCCCATCCGGGACAGGGTTGTACGAGCAGTACTTC,CASSPSGTGLYEQYF
.,TRBJ2-1,TRBD2,TRBV6-6,TGTGCCAGCAGTTACTCCGCGGGAGGGCCGGGTGAGCAGTTCTTC,CASSYSAGGPGEQFF
.,TRBJ2-7,.,TRBV7-9,TGTTCCAGCAGCTATCGGGACAATTTTATTGGGCAGTACTTC,CSSSYRDNFIGQYF
.,TRBJ2-3,TRBD1,TRBV28,TGTGCCAGCAGTTCCGGGACAGGAGGAGATACGCAGTATTTT,CASSSGTGGDTQYF
few,TRBJ2-7,.,TRBV6-6,TGTGCCAGCAGTTTGGGGGGTTACGAGCAGTACTTC,CASSLGGYEQYF
once,TRBJ2-5,TRBD2,TRBV19,TGTGCCAGTAGTGACCTAAGCGGGGGGCTTGGAGAGACCCAGTACTTC,CASSDLSGGLGETQYF
few,TRBJ2-1,TRBD2,TRBV6-4,TGTGCCAGCAGCAAGGGACTAGCGGGAGAAGGTGAGCAGTTCTTC,CASSKGLAGEGEQFF
.,TRBJ1-1,.,TRBV18,TGTGCCAGCTCACCAAAGGTTGGACAAGAAGCTTTCTTT,CASSPKVGQEAFF
.,TRBJ2-5,TRBD1,TRBV28,TGTGCCAGCACTAGACAGGGTGGAGAGACCCAGTACTTC,CASTRQGGETQYF
.,TRBJ2-7,TRBD1,TRBV11-2,TGTGCCAGCAGCCCCAAGACAGGGGGCTCCTACGAGCAGTACTTC,CASSPKTGGSYEQYF
.,TRBJ2-7,.,TRBV25-1,TGTGCCAGCAGTCTGTTCGGGAGTAACGAGCAGTACTTC,CASSLFGSNEQYF
.,TRBJ2-5,TRBD2,TRBV27,TGTGCCACCCGGGGGGGGGCGAGGGAGACCCAGTACTTC,CATRGGARETQYF
.,TRBJ2-3,.,TRBV2,TGTGCCAGCACCTACGGAGGCGCCAGCACAGATACGCAGTATTTT,CASTYGGASTDTQYF
.,TRBJ1-1,TRBD1,TRBV7-2,TGTGCCAGCAGCTTACCAGGGGGCTCAGAGAACCGTGAAGCTTTCTTT,CASSLPGGSENREAFF
.,TRBJ1-4,TRBD1,TRBV4-1,TGCGCCAGCAGCCAAAGATTGGGACAGGGGCTTGAAAAACTGTTTTTT,CASSQRLGQGLEKLFF